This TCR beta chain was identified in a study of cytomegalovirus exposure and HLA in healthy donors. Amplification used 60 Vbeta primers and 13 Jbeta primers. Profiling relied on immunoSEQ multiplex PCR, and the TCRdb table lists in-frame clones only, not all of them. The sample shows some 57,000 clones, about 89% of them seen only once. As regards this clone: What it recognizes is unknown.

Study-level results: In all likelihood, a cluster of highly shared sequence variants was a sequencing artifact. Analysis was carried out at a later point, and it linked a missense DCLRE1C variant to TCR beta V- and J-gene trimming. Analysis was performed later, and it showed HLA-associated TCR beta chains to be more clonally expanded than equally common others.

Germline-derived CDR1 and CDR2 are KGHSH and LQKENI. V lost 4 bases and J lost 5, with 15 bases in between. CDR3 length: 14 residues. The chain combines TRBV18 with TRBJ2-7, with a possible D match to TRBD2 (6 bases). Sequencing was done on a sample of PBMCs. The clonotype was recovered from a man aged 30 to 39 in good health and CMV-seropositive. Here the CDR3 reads CASSRDSGSDEQYF. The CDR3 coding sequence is TGTGCCAGCTCACGGGACTCCGGGAGCGACGAGCAGTACTTC.